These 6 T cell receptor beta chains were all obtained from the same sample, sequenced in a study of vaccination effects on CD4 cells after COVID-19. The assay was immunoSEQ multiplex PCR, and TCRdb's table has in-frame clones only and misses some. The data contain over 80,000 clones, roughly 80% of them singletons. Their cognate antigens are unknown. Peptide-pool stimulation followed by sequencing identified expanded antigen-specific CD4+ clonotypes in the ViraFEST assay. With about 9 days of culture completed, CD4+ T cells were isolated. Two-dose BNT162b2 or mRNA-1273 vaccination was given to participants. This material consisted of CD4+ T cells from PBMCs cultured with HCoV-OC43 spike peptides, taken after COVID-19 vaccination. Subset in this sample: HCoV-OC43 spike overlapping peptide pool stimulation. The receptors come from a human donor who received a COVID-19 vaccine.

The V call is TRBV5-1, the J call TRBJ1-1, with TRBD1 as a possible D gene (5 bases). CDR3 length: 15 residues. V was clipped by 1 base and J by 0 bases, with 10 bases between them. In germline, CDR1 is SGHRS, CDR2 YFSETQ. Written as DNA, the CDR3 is TGCGCCAGCAGCTTGAGCGAGGGGTTGAACACTGAAGCTTTCTTT. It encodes CASSLSEGLNTEAFF.

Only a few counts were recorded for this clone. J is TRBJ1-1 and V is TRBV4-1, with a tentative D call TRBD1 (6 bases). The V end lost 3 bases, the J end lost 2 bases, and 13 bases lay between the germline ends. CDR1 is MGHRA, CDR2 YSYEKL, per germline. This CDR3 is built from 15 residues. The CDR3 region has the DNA TGCGCCAGCAGCCAGAGGACAGCGTCTAACACTGAAGCTTTCTTT. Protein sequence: CASSQRTASNTEAFF.

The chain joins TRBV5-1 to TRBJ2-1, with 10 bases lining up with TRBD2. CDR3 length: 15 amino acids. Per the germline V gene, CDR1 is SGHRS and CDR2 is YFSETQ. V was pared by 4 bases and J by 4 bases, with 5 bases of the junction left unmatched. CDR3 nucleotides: TGCGCCAGCAGCCCGACTAGCGGGTTTTACAATGAGCAGTTCTTC. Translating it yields CASSPTSGFYNEQFF.

The CDR3 is CASSLEAEYEQFF. The CDR3 nucleotides read TGTGCCAGCAGCTTGGAGGCGGAGTATGAGCAGTTCTTC. The chain employs TRBV7-3 and TRBJ2-1; D perhaps matches TRBD2 (5 bases). With 3 bases removed from V and 8 bases from J, the gap between germline ends came to 11 bases. The CDR3 covers 13 residues. Germline CDR1 is SGHTA and CDR2 is FQGTGA.

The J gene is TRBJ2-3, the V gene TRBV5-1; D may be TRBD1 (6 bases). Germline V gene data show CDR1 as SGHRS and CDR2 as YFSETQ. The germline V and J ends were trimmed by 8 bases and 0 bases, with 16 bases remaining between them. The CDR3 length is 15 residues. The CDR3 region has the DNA TGCGCCAGTCGGATGGGACACCCTAGCACAGATACGCAGTATTTT. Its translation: CASRMGHPSTDTQYF.

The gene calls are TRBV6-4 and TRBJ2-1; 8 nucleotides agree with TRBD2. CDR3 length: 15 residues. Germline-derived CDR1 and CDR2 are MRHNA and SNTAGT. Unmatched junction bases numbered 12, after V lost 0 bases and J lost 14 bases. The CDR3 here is CASSDSTAGSGGKFF. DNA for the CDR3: TGTGCCAGCAGTGACTCGACGGCTGGCAGCGGGGGAAAGTTCTTC.